A selection of T cell receptor beta chains follows, all from one sample in a study of control samples from healthy donors and cancer patients. Repertoires were generated with immunoSEQ multiplex PCR, while TCRdb's copy carries only in-frame clones and drops some. The sample lists 150,000 to 200,000 clones; 85% to 95% were seen once. The sequenced material came from blood. These receptors all stem from a man in his thirties or forties in good health. The CDR3 runs from the conserved cysteine through the conserved F or W. D genes are given only for firm matches. A clone size is listed for some rows: how often the clone was seen (once, few, many), or a class if it is expanded.

cdr3_aa: CATGDTQTYEQYF
cdr3_nt: TGTGCCACAGGGGACACCCAGACCTACGAGCAGTACTTC
j_call: TRBJ2-7
d_call: NA
clone_size: NA
v_call: TRBV7-9

cdr3_aa: CATSSGYQETQYF
cdr3_nt: TGTGCCACCAGCAGCGGGTACCAAGAGACCCAGTACTTC
j_call: TRBJ2-5
d_call: NA
clone_size: NA
v_call: TRBV15

cdr3_aa: CASTPTNPNTEAFF
cdr3_nt: TGTGCCAGCACCCCGACCAACCCGAACACTGAAGCTTTCTTT
j_call: TRBJ1-1
d_call: NA
clone_size: NA
v_call: TRBV27

cdr3_aa: CASSSFGLAGGRPETQYF
cdr3_nt: TGCGCCAGCAGCTCCTTCGGGTTAGCGGGAGGTAGGCCAGAGACCCAGTACTTC
j_call: TRBJ2-5
d_call: TRBD2
clone_size: NA
v_call: TRBV5-1

cdr3_aa: CATSRDRDRGGATGELFF
cdr3_nt: TGTGCCACCAGCAGAGATCGGGATAGGGGAGGGGCCACCGGGGAGCTGTTTTTT
j_call: TRBJ2-2
d_call: TRBD2
clone_size: NA
v_call: TRBV15

cdr3_aa: CASSPLAGSNSPLHF
cdr3_nt: TGTGCCAGCTCACCACTAGCAGGATCGAATTCACCCCTCCACTTT
j_call: TRBJ1-6
d_call: NA
clone_size: NA
v_call: TRBV18

cdr3_aa: CASSSRWVSGNTIYF
cdr3_nt: TGTGCCAGCTCATCCCGGTGGGTCTCTGGAAACACCATATATTTT
j_call: TRBJ1-3
d_call: NA
clone_size: NA
v_call: TRBV18

cdr3_aa: CASSSGGAGWETQYF
cdr3_nt: TGTGCCAGCAGTTCGGGGGGCGCAGGTTGGGAGACCCAGTACTTC
j_call: TRBJ2-5
d_call: NA
clone_size: NA
v_call: TRBV6-5

cdr3_aa: CASSSYGSGANEKLFF
cdr3_nt: TGTGCCAGCAGCTCCTATGGTTCGGGGGCAAATGAAAAACTGTTTTTT
j_call: TRBJ1-4
d_call: NA
clone_size: NA
v_call: TRBV7-9

cdr3_aa: CASSQDYISQVGELFF
cdr3_nt: TGCGCCAGCAGCCAAGATTATATTAGCCAAGTCGGGGAGCTGTTTTTT
j_call: TRBJ2-2
d_call: NA
clone_size: NA
v_call: TRBV4-1

cdr3_aa: CASGPGLYEQYF
cdr3_nt: TGTGCCAGCGGTCCGGGACTCTACGAGCAGTACTTC
j_call: TRBJ2-7
d_call: NA
clone_size: NA
v_call: TRBV6-6

cdr3_aa: CASSITGGVPYNEQFF
cdr3_nt: TGTGCCAGTAGTATTACAGGGGGCGTCCCCTACAATGAGCAGTTCTTC
j_call: TRBJ2-1
d_call: TRBD1
clone_size: NA
v_call: TRBV19

cdr3_aa: CASSLFSRGSNYGYTF
cdr3_nt: TGTGCCAGCAGTTTATTTTCGCGGGGTTCTAACTATGGCTACACCTTC
j_call: TRBJ1-2
d_call: NA
clone_size: NA
v_call: TRBV28

cdr3_aa: CASSVEARSDEQFF
cdr3_nt: TGTGCCAGCAGCGTAGAGGCTCGAAGCGATGAGCAGTTCTTC
j_call: TRBJ2-1
d_call: NA
clone_size: NA
v_call: TRBV9

cdr3_aa: CASSSVGDFNTGELFF
cdr3_nt: TGTGCCAGTAGCTCGGTGGGGGACTTTAACACCGGGGAGCTGTTTTTT
j_call: TRBJ2-2
d_call: NA
clone_size: NA
v_call: TRBV19

cdr3_aa: CASSFRANYGYTF
cdr3_nt: TGTGCCAGCAGTTTTAGGGCTAACTATGGCTACACCTTC
j_call: TRBJ1-2
d_call: NA
clone_size: NA
v_call: TRBV27

cdr3_aa: CSVVQATYEQYF
cdr3_nt: TGCAGCGTTGTTCAGGCGACCTACGAGCAGTACTTC
j_call: TRBJ2-7
d_call: NA
clone_size: NA
v_call: TRBV29-1

cdr3_aa: CASSSAPGYEQYF
cdr3_nt: TGTGCCAGTAGTTCAGCTCCAGGGTACGAGCAGTACTTC
j_call: TRBJ2-7
d_call: NA
clone_size: NA
v_call: TRBV19

cdr3_aa: CASSRSGTTYEQYF
cdr3_nt: TGTGCCAGCAGCAGATCCGGCACCACCTACGAGCAGTACTTC
j_call: TRBJ2-7
d_call: NA
clone_size: NA
v_call: TRBV11-3

cdr3_aa: CASSLRQDGQPQHF
cdr3_nt: TGTGCCAGCAGCTTACGACAGGATGGGCAGCCCCAGCATTTT
j_call: TRBJ1-5
d_call: NA
clone_size: NA
v_call: TRBV7-2

cdr3_aa: CASSHGAGPYEQYF
cdr3_nt: TGTGCCAGCAGCCACGGAGCGGGGCCCTACGAGCAGTACTTC
j_call: TRBJ2-7
d_call: TRBD2
clone_size: NA
v_call: TRBV3-1/TRBV3-2

cdr3_aa: CASSPSEETQYF
cdr3_nt: TGTGCCAGCAGCCCGTCCGAAGAGACCCAGTACTTC
j_call: TRBJ2-5
d_call: NA
clone_size: NA
v_call: TRBV7-9

cdr3_aa: CSVGGTAPNQPQHF
cdr3_nt: TGCAGCGTTGGCGGGACAGCCCCAAATCAGCCCCAGCATTTT
j_call: TRBJ1-5
d_call: TRBD1
clone_size: NA
v_call: TRBV29-1

cdr3_aa: CASSQGGLAGAGEQYF
cdr3_nt: TGTGCCAGCAGCCAAGGAGGCCTAGCGGGGGCGGGGGAGCAGTACTTC
j_call: TRBJ2-7
d_call: TRBD2
clone_size: NA
v_call: TRBV3-1/TRBV3-2

cdr3_aa: CASSRDGTSTDTQYF
cdr3_nt: TGTGCCAGCAGCCGGGACGGTACTAGCACAGATACGCAGTATTTT
j_call: TRBJ2-3
d_call: NA
clone_size: NA
v_call: TRBV7-3

cdr3_aa: CASSVEGFGTDTQYF
cdr3_nt: TGCGCCAGCAGTGTGGAAGGGTTTGGGACAGATACGCAGTATTTT
j_call: TRBJ2-3
d_call: NA
clone_size: NA
v_call: TRBV10-2

cdr3_aa: CASTWTSGSYEQYF
cdr3_nt: TGTGCCAGCACCTGGACTAGCGGGTCCTACGAGCAGTACTTC
j_call: TRBJ2-7
d_call: TRBD2
clone_size: NA
v_call: TRBV27

cdr3_aa: CASSLDGWGGQPQHF
cdr3_nt: TGCGCCAGCAGCTTGGATGGATGGGGCGGGCAGCCCCAGCATTTT
j_call: TRBJ1-5
d_call: NA
clone_size: NA
v_call: TRBV5-1

cdr3_aa: CASSRGIGTGKSNQPQHF
cdr3_nt: TGTGCCAGCAGCCGAGGGATCGGGACAGGGAAAAGCAATCAGCCCCAGCATTTT
j_call: TRBJ1-5
d_call: TRBD1
clone_size: NA
v_call: TRBV3-1/TRBV3-2

cdr3_aa: CASSIYSGTVGKLFF
cdr3_nt: TGTGCCAGTAGTATCTATTCCGGGACAGTGGGAAAACTGTTTTTT
j_call: TRBJ1-4
d_call: TRBD1
clone_size: NA
v_call: TRBV19

cdr3_aa: CASRDSRQPQHF
cdr3_nt: TGTGCCAGCAGGGACAGTCGCCAGCCCCAGCATTTT
j_call: TRBJ1-5
d_call: NA
clone_size: NA
v_call: TRBV6-5

cdr3_aa: CASSLLQGAAYEQYF
cdr3_nt: TGCGCCAGCAGCTTGTTACAGGGGGCGGCCTACGAGCAGTACTTC
j_call: TRBJ2-7
d_call: TRBD1
clone_size: NA
v_call: TRBV5-1

cdr3_aa: CASSFGHEQYF
cdr3_nt: TGTGCCAGCAGTTTCGGGCACGAGCAGTACTTC
j_call: TRBJ2-7
d_call: NA
clone_size: NA
v_call: TRBV27

cdr3_aa: CASSEVGGSAGANVLTF
cdr3_nt: TGTGCCAGCAGTGAAGTGGGGGGGAGCGCTGGGGCCAACGTCCTGACTTTC
j_call: TRBJ2-6
d_call: TRBD2
clone_size: NA
v_call: TRBV2

cdr3_aa: CASSFPYLGWEQFF
cdr3_nt: TGTGCCAGCAGCTTCCCCTATTTGGGCTGGGAGCAGTTCTTC
j_call: TRBJ2-1
d_call: NA
clone_size: once
v_call: TRBV7-2

cdr3_aa: CASSLRGLGNTEAFF
cdr3_nt: TGTGCCAGCAGCTTAAGAGGGTTAGGGAACACTGAAGCTTTCTTT
j_call: TRBJ1-1
d_call: NA
clone_size: few
v_call: TRBV11-2

cdr3_aa: CSAKAGDTEAFF
cdr3_nt: TGCAGCGCTAAGGCGGGGGACACTGAAGCTTTCTTT
j_call: TRBJ1-1
d_call: NA
clone_size: NA
v_call: TRBV29-1

cdr3_aa: CASSLHARDRASNEQYF
cdr3_nt: TGTGCCAGCAGTCTCCACGCCCGGGACAGGGCTAGTAACGAGCAGTACTTC
j_call: TRBJ2-7
d_call: TRBD1
clone_size: NA
v_call: TRBV27

cdr3_aa: CASSRAGEDTEAFF
cdr3_nt: TGTGCCAGCAGCCGCGCCGGGGAGGACACTGAAGCTTTCTTT
j_call: TRBJ1-1
d_call: NA
clone_size: NA
v_call: TRBV6-5

cdr3_aa: CASSYRGGPPHF
cdr3_nt: TGTGCCAGCAGTTACCGGGGGGGCCCCCCCCACTTC
j_call: TRBJ2-5
d_call: TRBD2
clone_size: NA
v_call: TRBV6-5

cdr3_aa: CAWSVLYEQFF
cdr3_nt: TGTGCCTGGAGTGTACTTTACGAGCAGTTCTTC
j_call: TRBJ2-1
d_call: NA
clone_size: NA
v_call: TRBV30

cdr3_aa: CSASPQGASGYTF
cdr3_nt: TGCAGTGCTAGTCCACAGGGGGCGAGCGGCTACACCTTC
j_call: TRBJ1-2
d_call: TRBD1
clone_size: NA
v_call: TRBV20-1

cdr3_aa: CASRLEQGTGPQHF
cdr3_nt: TGTGCCAGTAGACTGGAACAGGGGACAGGGCCCCAGCATTTT
j_call: TRBJ1-5
d_call: TRBD1
clone_size: NA
v_call: TRBV19

cdr3_aa: CASSLDLQQGRPQHF
cdr3_nt: TGTGCCAGCAGTTTAGATCTCCAGCAGGGAAGGCCCCAGCATTTT
j_call: TRBJ1-5
d_call: NA
clone_size: NA
v_call: TRBV27

cdr3_aa: CASSSTGGAKQPQHF
cdr3_nt: TGTGCCAGCAGCTCGACAGGGGGCGCGAAACAGCCCCAGCATTTT
j_call: TRBJ1-5
d_call: TRBD1
clone_size: NA
v_call: TRBV6-6

cdr3_aa: CASSERGVGEAFF
cdr3_nt: TGTGCCAGCAGCGAAAGGGGGGTAGGTGAAGCTTTCTTT
j_call: TRBJ1-1
d_call: NA
clone_size: NA
v_call: TRBV2

cdr3_aa: CAWSLDSNQPQHF
cdr3_nt: TGTGCCTGGAGTTTGGATAGCAATCAGCCCCAGCATTTT
j_call: TRBJ1-5
d_call: NA
clone_size: NA
v_call: TRBV30

cdr3_aa: CASSSQGQGAGELFF
cdr3_nt: TGTGCCAGCAGTTCCCAGGGACAGGGGGCCGGGGAGCTGTTTTTT
j_call: TRBJ2-2
d_call: TRBD1
clone_size: NA
v_call: TRBV28

cdr3_aa: CAWSVGSGKYGYTF
cdr3_nt: TGTGCCTGGAGTGTAGGCTCGGGGAAGTATGGCTACACCTTC
j_call: TRBJ1-2
d_call: NA
clone_size: NA
v_call: TRBV30

cdr3_aa: CASTPGGSEKNTEAFF
cdr3_nt: TGTGCCAGCACCCCTGGTGGTTCCGAAAAGAACACTGAAGCTTTCTTT
j_call: TRBJ1-1
d_call: NA
clone_size: NA
v_call: TRBV5-4

cdr3_aa: CASSEATPAGRGYGANVLTF
cdr3_nt: TGTGCCAGCAGTGAAGCGACCCCGGCAGGCCGCGGTTATGGGGCCAACGTCCTGACTTTC
j_call: TRBJ2-6
d_call: NA
clone_size: once
v_call: TRBV6-1

cdr3_aa: CASIIEGQQFF
cdr3_nt: TGTGCCAGCATTATCGAGGGCCAGCAGTTCTTC
j_call: TRBJ2-1
d_call: NA
clone_size: NA
v_call: TRBV2

cdr3_aa: CASSLNRAAGELFF
cdr3_nt: TGTGCCAGCAGCTTAAACCGGGCGGCCGGGGAGCTGTTTTTT
j_call: TRBJ2-2
d_call: NA
clone_size: NA
v_call: TRBV7-3

cdr3_aa: CASASEQETQYF
cdr3_nt: TGTGCCAGCGCTAGCGAGCAAGAGACCCAGTACTTC
j_call: TRBJ2-5
d_call: NA
clone_size: NA
v_call: TRBV2

cdr3_aa: CASSLRQGAYEQYF
cdr3_nt: TGTGCCAGCAGCTTACGACAGGGGGCCTACGAGCAGTACTTC
j_call: TRBJ2-7
d_call: TRBD1
clone_size: once
v_call: TRBV5-6

cdr3_aa: CASSKDETALNTEAFF
cdr3_nt: TGTGCCAGCAGCAAAGACGAGACGGCCTTGAACACTGAAGCTTTCTTT
j_call: TRBJ1-1
d_call: NA
clone_size: NA
v_call: TRBV21-1

cdr3_aa: CASSRQDKYYGYTF
cdr3_nt: TGTGCCAGCAGCAGGCAGGACAAGTACTATGGCTACACCTTC
j_call: TRBJ1-2
d_call: NA
clone_size: NA
v_call: TRBV21-1

cdr3_aa: CAIGRVGNQPQHF
cdr3_nt: TGTGCCATCGGCCGGGTGGGCAATCAGCCCCAGCATTTT
j_call: TRBJ1-5
d_call: NA
clone_size: NA
v_call: TRBV19

cdr3_aa: CASSPDRGLSTQYF
cdr3_nt: TGTGCCAGCAGCCCTGACAGGGGGCTCAGTACGCAGTATTTT
j_call: TRBJ2-3
d_call: TRBD1
clone_size: few
v_call: TRBV14

cdr3_aa: CASSFQDSPLHF
cdr3_nt: TGTGCCAGCAGTTTCCAGGATTCACCCCTCCACTTT
j_call: TRBJ1-6
d_call: NA
clone_size: NA
v_call: TRBV12-3/TRBV12-4